The next 31 T cell receptor beta chains were all read from a single sample in a study of blood T cell repertoires in COVID-19. Libraries were prepared by immunoSEQ multiplex PCR; TCRdb keeps only in-frame clonotypes and omits some of them. Of over 150,000 clones listed, approximately 91% are singletons. The sample consisted of peripheral blood. The receptor set was obtained from a man aged 45-60 years with acute or convalescent COVID-19.

This chain links TRBV10-2 with TRBJ2-3, with a tentative D call TRBD2 (7 bases). V was shortened by 6 bases and J by 5 bases, with 15 bases between the two germline ends. The CDR3 covers 14 residues. Germline lookup yields CDR1 WSHSY and CDR2 SAAADI. The CDR3 bases are TGCGCCAGCAGAAAAGGGGGACTAAGAGATACGCAGTATTTT. This sequence encodes CASRKGGLRDTQYF.

The chain employs TRBV30 and TRBJ2-3; tentatively, D is TRBD1 (5 bases). The CDR3 is 15 residues long. Germline V gives CDR1 GTSNPN, CDR2 SVGIG (reference sequence). V lost 3 bases and J lost 0, with 13 bases in between. Here the CDR3 reads CAWSEDSASTDTQYF. The CDR3 DNA is TGTGCCTGGAGCGAAGACAGCGCTAGCACAGATACGCAGTATTTT.

This chain links TRBV28 with TRBJ1-2; D gene ambiguous. The CDR3 is 15 residues long. Per the germline V gene, CDR1 is MDHEN and CDR2 is SYDVKM. V shed 2 bases and J shed 8 bases, with 18 bases lying between them. CDR3 loop: CASSLHSRSFGGYTF. The CDR3 bases are TGTGCCAGCAGTTTACACTCAAGGAGTTTCGGGGGCTACACCTTC.

This clone was seen a handful of times. The gene calls are TRBV7-6 and TRBJ1-5, with 9 nucleotides matching TRBD1. The CDR3 loop spans 15 amino acids. Per the germline V gene, CDR1 is SGHVS and CDR2 is FNYEAQ. The trim removed 5 bases at V and 7 bases at J, leaving 9 bases unmatched. This CDR3 is CASSLGQGVGQPQHF. DNA for the CDR3: TGTGCCAGCAGCCTGGGACAGGGAGTCGGGCAGCCCCAGCATTTT.

This clone appeared a single time. The chain joins TRBV11-2 to TRBJ1-5; weak D call: TRBD1 (5 bases). The CDR3 totals 14 residues. Germline CDR1 reads SGHAT; CDR2 reads FQNNGV. The V end lost 3 bases, the J end lost 4 bases, and 10 bases lay between the germline ends. CDR3 in DNA: TGTGCCAGCAGCTTCGGCAGGGAAAATCAGCCCCAGCATTTT. Translated: CASSFGRENQPQHF.

This clone was observed a single time. This chain links TRBV28 with TRBJ1-2, with TRBD1 identical over 7 bases. This CDR3 region has 14 residues. Germline loops: CDR1 MDHEN, CDR2 SYDVKM. The J segment lost 3 bases and the V segment lost 5 bases, leaving 6 bases of the junction unmatched. Here the CDR3 DNA reads TGTGCCAGCAGTCCCGAGGGACAGCACTATGGCTACACCTTC. Translation: CASSPEGQHYGYTF.

The chain uses TRBV21-1 and TRBJ1-5. TRBV21-1 is described as a pseudogene. The CDR3 is 17 amino acids. The CDR3 protein is CASSNSRPGGQNQPQHF. The CDR3 DNA reads as TGTGCCAGCAGCAATAGTCGTCCAGGAGGCCAGAATCAGCCCCAGCATTTT.

This sequence joins TRBV12-3 or TRBV12-4 and TRBJ2-2; no reliable D call. V lost 6 bases and J lost 1, with 6 bases in between. The CDR3 has 13 residues. The CDR3 loop reads CASSPGNTGELFF. CDR3 nucleotides: TGTGCCAGCAGCCCCGGGAACACCGGGGAGCTGTTTTTT.

This chain links TRBV21-1 with TRBJ2-2; TRBD1, the D gene given by the table, was not confirmed from the DNA. TRBV21-1 is flagged as a pseudogene. The CDR3 totals 16 residues. For the CDR3, the DNA is TGTGCCAGCAGCATAATAAGGACAGGGAACACCGGGGAGCTGTTTTTT. Translating it yields CASSIIRTGNTGELFF.

This clone was seen a single time. V gene TRBV5-6 combines with J gene TRBJ1-2; D remains ambiguous. V was pared by 5 bases and J by 1 base, with 15 bases between. This CDR3 is built from 15 residues. Germline values: CDR1 SGHDT, CDR2 YYEEEE. CDR3 bases: TGTGCCAGCAGGTACGGACCAACTAGTAACTATGGCTACACCTTC. Translating gives CASRYGPTSNYGYTF.

V usage is TRBV30 and J usage is TRBJ1-2; 12 nucleotides line up with TRBD1. J was trimmed by 2 bases and V by 3 bases; bases with no gene match: 13. The CDR3 is 18 amino acids. CDR1 is GTSNPN, CDR2 SVGIG, per germline (reference sequence). CDR3: CAWRPTGTGGTVNYGYTF. For the CDR3, the DNA is TGTGCCTGGAGACCTACCGGGACAGGGGGCACAGTCAACTATGGCTACACCTTC.

In its sample, this clone was seen once. The chain combines TRBV3-1 (or the pseudogene TRBV3-2) with TRBJ2-5, with D tentatively TRBD2 (5 bases). Deletions cut 4 bases from V and 2 bases from J, with 11 bases between. The CDR3 consists of 14 residues. Germline V gene lookup returns CDR1 LGHDT and CDR2 YNNKEL (reference sequence). The CDR3 sequence is CASSPLTRQETQYF. Here the CDR3 DNA reads TGTGCCAGCAGCCCCCTAACTAGGCAAGAGACCCAGTACTTC.

This clone was detected only a few times. The chain has TRBV12-3 or TRBV12-4 and TRBJ1-6, with D possibly matching TRBD1 (6 bases). The CDR3 has 13 residues. Trimming cost V 7 bases and J 9 bases, with 13 bases left between them. Here the CDR3 DNA reads TGTGCCAGCACCGAAGACAGGATTTCACCCCTCCACTTT. Translating gives CASTEDRISPLHF.

This chain uses TRBV10-3 with TRBJ2-1; 14 bases agree with TRBD2. The trim removed 10 bases at V and 2 bases at J, leaving 4 bases unmatched. CDR3 length equals 15 residues. In germline, CDR1 is ENHRY, CDR2 SYGVKD. The CDR3 DNA is TGTGCCACCATGACTAGCGGGAGGGCCTACAATGAGCAGTTCTTC. Its translation is CATMTSGRAYNEQFF.

The chain joins TRBV18 to TRBJ2-7, with D possibly being TRBD1 (6 bases). This CDR3 spans 13 amino acids. Between the trimmed V and J ends, which lost 1 base and 3 bases, there was a span of 7 bases. Germline CDR1 reads KGHSH; CDR2 reads LQKENI. In DNA, the CDR3 is TGTGCCAGCTCACCACAACAGGGCTACGAGCAGTACTTC. Its protein is CASSPQQGYEQYF.

This chain links TRBV14 with TRBJ2-2, with D unclear. V lost 0 bases, J lost 4 bases, and 6 bases lay in between. The CDR3 is made up of 14 amino acids. Germline V lookup: CDR1 SGHDN, CDR2 FVKESK. CDR3 coding DNA: TGTGCCAGCAGCCAAGATCTATTCACCGGGGAGCTGTTTTTT. It specifies CASSQDLFTGELFF. Full variable domain (remainder filled in from reference TRBV14 and TRBJ2-2): EAGVTQFPSHSVIEKGQTVTLRCDPISGHDNLYWYRRVMGKEIKFLLHFVKESKQDESGMPNNRFLAERTGGTYSTLKVQPAELEDSGVYFCASSQDLFTGELFFGEGSRLTVL.

The chain joins TRBV4-1 to TRBJ2-2, with 11 bases aligning to TRBD2. CDR1 and CDR2 (germline): MGHRA, YSYEKL. The junction had 11 bases not matched to a gene; V was cut back by 4 bases and J by 7 bases. This CDR3 contains 17 residues. The CDR3 DNA is TGCGCCAGCAGCCGCGCAACTAGCGGGAGATCGGACGGGGAGCTGTTTTTT. It codes for CASSRATSGRSDGELFF.

The chain links TRBV9 to TRBJ1-2; D uncertain. The V gene lost 6 bases and the J gene lost 4 bases, with 10 bases spanning the gap. Germline V lookup: CDR1 SGDLS, CDR2 YYNGEE. The CDR3 contains 12 residues. CDR3 nucleotides: TGTGCCAGCAACCGGGGAGCCTATGGCTACACCTTC. This codes for CASNRGAYGYTF.

The chain joins TRBV18 to TRBJ1-2, with a tentative D call TRBD1 (6 bases). CDR1 and CDR2 (germline): KGHSH, LQKENI. CDR3 size: 13 residues. V dropped 3 bases and J dropped 8 bases, with 13 bases sitting between them. The CDR3 is CASSPDPGDGYTF. CDR3 in DNA: TGTGCCAGCTCACCGGACCCAGGGGACGGCTACACCTTC.

The chain joins TRBV20-1 to TRBJ2-1; D is uncertain. The V end was cut by 3 bases, the J end by 8 bases, with 14 bases between. This CDR3 spans 13 amino acids. CDR1 and CDR2 from the germline V gene are DFQATT and SNEGSKA (reference sequence). CDR3 DNA sequence: TGCAGTGCTAGTCCTCTCAGTCTGTATGAGCAGTTCTTC. Translating gives CSASPLSLYEQFF.

The CDR3 sequence is CASSVGRVTNTEAFF. CDR3 nucleotides: TGTGCCAGCAGCGTGGGACGGGTGACGAACACTGAAGCTTTCTTT. The rearrangement links TRBV5-6 to TRBJ1-1, with a possible D match to TRBD1 (5 bases). CDR3 length: 15 residues. The V end was cut by 4 bases, the J end by 1 base, with 14 bases between. The germline gives CDR1 SGHDT, CDR2 YYEEEE.

This chain links TRBV15 with TRBJ2-7; TRBD1 agrees at 8 bases. The V segment lost 3 bases and the J segment 3 bases; nucleotides outside the gene matches: 7. The CDR3 spans 15 residues. Germline V lookup: CDR1 LNHNV, CDR2 YYDKDF (reference sequence). The CDR3 spells CATSSPTQGVYEQYF. The DNA for the CDR3 is TGTGCCACCAGCAGTCCCACACAGGGGGTCTACGAGCAGTACTTC.

CDR3 sequence: CASSRQAQGEKLFF. DNA of the CDR3: TGTGCCAGCAGTCGACAGGCCCAAGGTGAAAAACTGTTTTTT. The chain uses TRBV6-5 and TRBJ1-4; D may be TRBD1 (6 bases). The CDR3 loop spans 14 amino acids. Per germline, CDR1 MNHEY and CDR2 SVGAGI. Trimming removed 5 bases from V and 7 bases from J, with 14 bases in between.

J is TRBJ1-4 and V is TRBV19, with D uncertain. Germline CDR1 and CDR2: LNHDA and SQIVND (reference sequence). V was shortened by 3 bases and J by 10 bases, with 21 bases between the two germline ends. This CDR3 is built from 16 residues. CDR3 sequence (DNA): TGTGCCAGTAGTATCGGAGCGGGGTCGCCGGAATTAAAACTGTTTTTT. Amino acids: CASSIGAGSPELKLFF.

The V gene is TRBV6-5, the J gene TRBJ2-2, with 12 nucleotides matching TRBD1. The CDR3 runs 15 residues. Trimming removed 6 bases from V and 5 bases from J; junction bases left unmatched: 4. Germline V gene data show CDR1 as MNHEY and CDR2 as SVGAGI. The DNA for the CDR3 is TGTGCCAGCAGGCGGGACAGGGGGCGGACCGGGGAGCTGTTTTTT. It specifies CASRRDRGRTGELFF.

The rearrangement links TRBV11-2 to TRBJ2-7, with 7 bases identical to TRBD2. CDR1 is SGHAT and CDR2 is FQNNGV in the germline V gene. The CDR3 extends over 15 amino acids. The ends lost 5 bases at V and 0 bases at J; junction bases unmatched: 7. CDR3 in amino acids: CASSPGRDYSYEQYF. The CDR3 DNA reads TGTGCCAGCAGCCCCGGGCGGGACTACTCCTACGAGCAGTACTTC.

The CDR3 nucleotides read TGTGCCAGCAATTATGTCGTCGGGGAAAAACTGTTTTTT. Residues: CASNYVVGEKLFF. The chain carries TRBV28 and TRBJ1-4; no clear D gene. Trimming removed 7 bases from V and 8 bases from J, with 14 bases in between. This CDR3 region has 13 residues. CDR1 MDHEN and CDR2 SYDVKM come from the germline V gene. Filled out from reference TRBV28 and TRBJ1-4, the complete variable domain reads DVKVTQSSRYLVKRTGEKVFLECVQDMDHENMFWYRQDPGLGLRLIYFSYDVKMKEKGDIPEGYSVSREKKERFSLILESASTNQTSMYLCASNYVVGEKLFFGSGTQLSVL.

J is TRBJ1-1 and V is TRBV7-9, with 7 nucleotides matching TRBD1. CDR1 and CDR2 (germline): SEHNR, FQNEAQ (reference sequence). The CDR3 runs 12 residues. J gave up 10 bases and V 5 bases, and 7 bases lay outside the gene matches. The CDR3, as DNA: TGTGCCAGCAGCCAGACAGGGATGAGAGCTTTCTTT. This codes for CASSQTGMRAFF.

This chain links TRBV3-1 (or the pseudogene TRBV3-2) with TRBJ1-1; D is unresolved. Germline CDR1 reads LGHDT; CDR2 reads YNNKEL (reference sequence). This CDR3 is built from 14 residues. V was clipped by 5 bases and J by 6 bases, with 16 bases between them. CDR3 sequence: CASSSRIRSAEAFF. CDR3 coding DNA: TGTGCCAGCAGCTCCAGAATCCGGAGCGCTGAAGCTTTCTTT.

This rearrangement joins TRBV27 to TRBJ2-7; 7 positions agree with TRBD2. Trimming cost V 7 bases and J 1 base; bases outside gene matches: 10. Germline CDR1 MNHEY, CDR2 SMNVEV (reference sequence). The CDR3 consists of 15 residues. In DNA, the CDR3 is TGTGCCAGCATCCTGAGCTTAGCGGGTTCCTACGAGCAGTACTTC. This sequence encodes CASILSLAGSYEQYF.

V is TRBV2 and J is TRBJ1-4, with 9 nucleotides matching TRBD1. J was trimmed by 1 base and V by 8 bases; bases with no gene match: 2. The germline V gene has CDR1 SNHLY and CDR2 FYNNEI. This CDR3 contains 14 residues. The CDR3 DNA is TGTGCCAGCGACAGGGGGGTAACTAATGAAAAACTGTTTTTT. Its protein is CASDRGVTNEKLFF.